The next 4 T cell receptor beta chains were all read from a single sample in a study of T cell responses to AZD1222 COVID-19 vaccine. Produced via immunoSEQ multiplex PCR; TCRdb's table is partial and in-frame only. This repertoire shows around 100,000 clones, roughly 86% found once; its top ten account for 4% to 5%. This specimen was peripheral blood, taken on day 0 of MenACWY control vaccination. The receptor source for this set is an adult in good health.

The chain couples TRBV29-1 to TRBJ2-3; D perhaps matches TRBD2 (5 bases). The V gene lost 6 bases and the J gene lost 0 bases, with 13 bases spanning the gap. The V gene's germline CDR1 is SQVTM and CDR2 ANQGSEA. The CDR3 loop spans 14 amino acids. The DNA of the CDR3 is TGCAGCGTGACAAGGACTGGAAGCACAGATACGCAGTATTTT. Its translation is CSVTRTGSTDTQYF.

The gene calls are TRBV5-1 and TRBJ1-4; tentative D call: TRBD1 (5 bases). V lost 4 bases to trimming and J lost 4 bases, with 14 bases between them. Germline V gene sequence: CDR1 SGHRS, CDR2 YFSETQ. This CDR3 contains 15 residues. CDR3 in DNA: TGCGCCAGCAGCGCCCAGGGCGGAGGTAATGAAAAACTGTTTTTT. Translated: CASSAQGGGNEKLFF.

V and J are TRBV28 and TRBJ1-2; D is unresolved. In germline, CDR1 is MDHEN, CDR2 SYDVKM. The CDR3 extends over 12 amino acids. The ends were cut back, 1 base at V and 4 bases at J, with 4 bases in the middle. The CDR3 here is CASSLYGYGYTF. Written as DNA, the CDR3 is TGTGCCAGCAGTTTATACGGCTATGGCTACACCTTC.

This rearrangement joins TRBV9 to TRBJ2-2, with 10 bases matching TRBD2. Losses at the gene ends were 0 bases for V and 2 bases for J; bases not matched to a gene: 1. The CDR3 extends over 16 amino acids. Germline-derived CDR1 and CDR2 are SGDLS and YYNGEE. CDR3 loop: CASSVASGGNTGELFF. The CDR3 nucleotides read TGTGCCAGCAGCGTAGCTAGCGGGGGTAACACCGGGGAGCTGTTTTTT.